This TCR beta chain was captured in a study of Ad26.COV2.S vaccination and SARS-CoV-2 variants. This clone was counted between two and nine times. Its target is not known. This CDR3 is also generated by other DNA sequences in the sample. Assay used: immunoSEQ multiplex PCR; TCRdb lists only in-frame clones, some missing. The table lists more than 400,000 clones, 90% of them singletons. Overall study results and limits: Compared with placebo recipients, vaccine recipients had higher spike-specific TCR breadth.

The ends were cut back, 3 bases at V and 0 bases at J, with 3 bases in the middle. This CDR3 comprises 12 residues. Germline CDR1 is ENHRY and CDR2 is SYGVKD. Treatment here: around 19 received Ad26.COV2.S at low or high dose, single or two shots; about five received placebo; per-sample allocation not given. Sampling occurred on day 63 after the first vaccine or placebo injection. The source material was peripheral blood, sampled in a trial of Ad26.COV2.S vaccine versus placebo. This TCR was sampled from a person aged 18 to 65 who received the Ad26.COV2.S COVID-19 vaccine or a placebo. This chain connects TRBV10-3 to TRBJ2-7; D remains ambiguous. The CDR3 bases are TGTGCCATCAGTGACAGCTCCTACGAGCAGTACTTC. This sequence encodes CAISDSSYEQYF.